Following are 32 T cell receptor beta chains from one sample sequenced in a study of identical twins. TCRdb re-analysed the 5' RACE reads in MiXCR, keeping a single row per CDR3 protein. Of around 960,000 distinct CDR3 sequences in the sample, about 12% are singletons; the top ten hold around 1.5%. These sequences were also reported in another study, on yellow fever vaccine responses in identical twins.

Material for sequencing was PBMCs. Receptors were obtained from a young woman in good health.

This clonotype turned up a few times. This chain links TRBV4-1 with TRBJ1-2, with D uncertain. The CDR3 has 15 amino acids. The V and J ends lost 0 bases and 0 bases respectively, with 8 bases between them. Germline-derived CDR1 and CDR2 are MGHRA and YSYEKL. The CDR3 DNA sequence: TGCGCCAGCAGCCAAGATTTAGGAGCTAACTATGGCTACACCTTC. Protein sequence: CASSQDLGANYGYTF.

This clonotype has a handful of counts. This rearrangement joins TRBV20-1 to TRBJ1-1; 7 bases map to TRBD1. CDR3 length: 12 amino acids. V gave up 3 bases and J gave up 8 bases; unmatched junction bases: 6. Germline loops: CDR1 DFQATT, CDR2 SNEGSKA (reference sequence). The CDR3 coding sequence is TGCAGTGCTAGGAAGACAGGGATAGAAGCTTTCTTT. It is translated as CSARKTGIEAFF.

This chain joins TRBV5-1 and TRBJ2-1, with D possibly matching TRBD1 (5 bases). Germline lookup yields CDR1 SGHRS and CDR2 YFSETQ. The CDR3 is 20 residues long. Trimming took off 0 bases at V and 0 bases at J, with 22 bases between the two ends. CDR3 sequence (DNA): TGCGCCAGCAGCTTGGTTCCAGGGAAAGGAAAGAGCGCCTCCTACAATGAGCAGTTCTTC. Protein: CASSLVPGKGKSASYNEQFF.

This clonotype showed up many times. V usage is TRBV2 and J usage is TRBJ2-3, with D hard to call. V was pared by 4 bases and J by 7 bases, with 15 bases between. The germline V gene encodes CDR1 SNHLY and CDR2 FYNNEI. The CDR3 sequence is 14 residues long. The CDR3 is CASSVFFTLNTQYF. Written as DNA, the CDR3 is TGTGCCAGCAGTGTGTTCTTCACGTTAAATACGCAGTATTTT.

The rearrangement links TRBV10-3 to TRBJ1-1; D call uncertain. V was trimmed by 7 bases and J by 1 base, leaving 10 bases between them. Germline V lookup: CDR1 ENHRY, CDR2 SYGVKD. The CDR3 runs to 13 residues. The CDR3 region has the DNA TGTGCCATCACTCGGGCAGGGAACACTGAAGCTTTCTTT. Protein product: CAITRAGNTEAFF.

This clonotype showed up just a few times. The V call is TRBV12-3 or TRBV12-4, the J call TRBJ1-3, with D possibly being TRBD1 (6 bases). Trimming shortened V by 6 bases and J by 2 bases, and 14 bases separated the two germline ends. The CDR3 length is 15 residues. The CDR3 spells CASSTGSGTGNTIYF. CDR3 DNA sequence: TGTGCCAGCAGCACAGGGAGCGGGACTGGAAACACCATATATTTT.

The chain links TRBV12-3 or TRBV12-4 to TRBJ2-3; D not certain. The CDR3 is 12 amino acids. V was cut by 7 bases and J by 4 bases, with 9 bases left in between. CDR3: CASTPLADTQYF. The CDR3 bases are TGTGCCAGCACCCCCCTCGCAGATACGCAGTATTTT.

The V and J genes are TRBV4-1 and TRBJ2-1; D is unresolved. Per the germline V gene, CDR1 is MGHRA and CDR2 is YSYEKL. This CDR3 spans 15 amino acids. V lost 1 base and J 9 bases, leaving 16 bases between the germline ends. In DNA, the CDR3 is TGCGCCAGCAGCCAAGTTCGGCCCCTCGAGAGTGAGCAGTTCTTC. It specifies CASSQVRPLESEQFF.

The chain is built from TRBV12-3 or TRBV12-4 and TRBJ2-1; 13 bases line up with TRBD2. Unmatched junction bases numbered 3, after V lost 3 bases and J lost 10 bases. The CDR3 length is 14 residues. For the CDR3, the DNA is TGTGCCAGCAGTTTTCCGGGACTAGCGGGGGAGCAGTTCTTC. It is translated as CASSFPGLAGEQFF.

V usage is TRBV5-3 and J usage is TRBJ2-7, with D perhaps given as TRBD1 or TRBD2 (5 bases each). TRBV5-3 is labeled an ORF, and its function is uncertain. The CDR3 length is 14 residues. The germline V and J ends were trimmed by 8 bases and 0 bases, with 15 bases remaining between them. As DNA, the CDR3 is TGTGCCAGGAGCCCTCGGGACCTCTCCTACGAGCAGTACTTC. Residues: CARSPRDLSYEQYF.

V usage is TRBV24-1 and J usage is TRBJ2-5, with 8 bases aligning to TRBD1. Germline values: CDR1 KGHDR, CDR2 SFDVKD. The junction had 19 bases not matched to a gene; V was cut back by 2 bases and J by 6 bases. This CDR3 comprises 19 residues. The chain's CDR3 is CATSDCGQGARGCGKTQYF. The CDR3, as DNA: TGTGCCACCAGTGATTGTGGGCAGGGGGCGCGTGGATGTGGTAAGACCCAGTACTTC.

This clonotype was counted only a few times. The V call is TRBV29-1, the J call TRBJ2-6; D ambiguous. Per the germline V gene, CDR1 is SQVTM and CDR2 is ANQGSEA. The length of the CDR3 is 13 residues. Trimming took off 5 bases at V and 0 bases at J, with 5 bases between the two ends. The CDR3 is CSVSPSGANVLTF. The CDR3 DNA is TGCAGCGTTAGTCCCTCTGGGGCCAACGTCCTGACTTTC. Complete variable domain (other parts from reference TRBV29-1 and TRBJ2-6): SAVISQKPSRDICQRGTSLTIQCQVDSQVTMMFWYRQQPGQSLTLIATANQGSEATYESGFVIDKFPISRPNLTFSTLTVSNMSPEDSSIYLCSVSPSGANVLTFGAGSRLTVL.

This clonotype has a single count. A much larger clone lies one base from this, so it may be a read error. The chain recombines TRBV29-1 with TRBJ2-1; 9 bases line up with TRBD2. Germline V gene sequence: CDR1 SQVTM, CDR2 ANQGSEA. Trimming at V came to 7 bases and at J to 8 bases, leaving 9 bases not matched to a gene. This CDR3 contains 13 residues. The CDR3 bases are TGCAGCGGACATAGCGGGAGTTTCTATGAGCAGTTCTTC. Protein sequence: CSGHSGSFYEQFF.

The J gene is TRBJ2-7, the V gene TRBV29-1; weak D call: TRBD1 (5 bases). Deletions cut 5 bases from V and 11 bases from J, with 16 bases between. In germline, CDR1 is SQVTM, CDR2 ANQGSEA. The CDR3 is made up of 11 amino acids. CDR3 in DNA: TGCAGCGTTCGAGGTGGGCAGGGCGAGTACGTC. The encoded protein is CSVRGGQGEYV.

Only a few counts were recorded for this clonotype. This chain uses TRBV27 with TRBJ1-5; unclear D gene. The germline V gene has CDR1 MNHEY and CDR2 SMNVEV (reference sequence). Between the trimmed V and J ends, which lost 2 bases and 2 bases, there was a span of 10 bases. The CDR3 contains 15 residues. CDR3 amino acids: CASSLEGVRNQPQHF. CDR3 DNA: TGTGCCAGCAGTTTAGAGGGTGTGCGCAATCAGCCCCAGCATTTT.

J is TRBJ1-1 and V is TRBV4-1, with 9 bases lining up with TRBD1. Losses at the gene ends were 2 bases for V and 4 bases for J; bases not matched to a gene: 2. The length of the CDR3 is 14 residues. Germline lookup yields CDR1 MGHRA and CDR2 YSYEKL. The CDR3 coding sequence is TGCGCCAGCAGCCAAAAGACAGGGGGCACTGAAGCTTTCTTT. Its protein is CASSQKTGGTEAFF.

V is TRBV5-1 and J is TRBJ2-5; D call uncertain. The germline V gene has CDR1 SGHRS and CDR2 YFSETQ. V was cut by 4 bases and J by 0 bases, with 13 bases left in between. CDR3 length: 15 residues. The CDR3 DNA reads as TGCGCCAGCAGCACCAGTGCCCAATACCAAGAGACCCAGTACTTC. Its protein is CASSTSAQYQETQYF.

In DNA form, the CDR3 reads TGTGCCAGCAGTTACTCGAGCCTGTATGGCTACACCTTC. Translating it yields CASSYSSLYGYTF. The chain links TRBV6-5 to TRBJ1-2; D gene ambiguous. The CDR3 is 13 residues long. The V and J ends lost 0 bases and 5 bases respectively, with 7 bases between them. CDR1 and CDR2 from the germline V gene are MNHEY and SVGAGI.

The table lists this clonotype with many counts. In DNA, the CDR3 is TGCAGCGTGCCTAGCGGGGAAAAACTGTTTTTT. It is translated as CSVPSGEKLFF. J is TRBJ1-4 and V is TRBV29-1; the D is unclear. The V gene's germline CDR1 is SQVTM and CDR2 ANQGSEA. The CDR3 has 11 amino acids. Trimming took off 6 bases at V and 8 bases at J, with 10 bases between the two ends.

This clonotype has a handful of counts. CDR3 coding DNA: TGTGCCAGTACCGATGGGGGGGCTCATTCACCCCTCCACTTT. This encodes CASTDGGAHSPLHF. The chain uses TRBV19 and TRBJ1-6, with D perhaps TRBD1 (6 bases). Per germline, CDR1 LNHDA and CDR2 SQIVND (reference sequence). The ends were cut back, 7 bases at V and 8 bases at J, with 15 bases in the middle. The CDR3 has 14 amino acids.

The chain recombines TRBV20-1 with TRBJ1-5, with D possibly TRBD1 on 5 matching bases. With 0 bases removed from V and 6 bases from J, the gap between germline ends came to 12 bases. Germline V lookup: CDR1 DFQATT, CDR2 SNEGSKA (reference sequence). CDR3 size: 14 residues. CDR3 sequence: CSARDQGLRQPQHF. Written as DNA, the CDR3 is TGCAGTGCTAGAGACCAGGGTCTGCGTCAGCCCCAGCATTTT.

The chain has TRBV12-5 and TRBJ2-1; 8 bases are a match to TRBD2. The CDR3 consists of 18 residues. Looked up from germline, CDR1 is LGHNT and CDR2 is FRNRAP. With V trimmed by 5 bases and J by 8 bases, 20 bases remained unmatched. CDR3 region: CASGTFLTGTRESDEQFF. CDR3 coding DNA: TGTGCTAGTGGTACCTTCTTAACCGGGACTAGGGAAAGCGATGAGCAGTTCTTC.

This clonotype has just a few counts. The CDR3 DNA reads as TGTGCCAGCAGCCCTCCTGGGACAGGAACCTACAATGAGCAGTTCTTC. Translation gives CASSPPGTGTYNEQFF. The chain is built from TRBV7-9 and TRBJ2-1; 8 bases are shared with TRBD1. V dropped 5 bases and J dropped 2; count of bases not matched to a gene: 8. The CDR3 consists of 16 residues. Germline assignment: CDR1 SEHNR and CDR2 FQNEAQ (reference sequence).

This clonotype was counted between two and nine times. This rearrangement joins TRBV20-1 to TRBJ2-2; 7 bases map to TRBD2. The V gene end was trimmed by 3 bases and the J gene end by 3 bases; junction bases not matched to a gene: 4. The germline CDR1 and CDR2 sequences are DFQATT and SNEGSKA (reference sequence). The length of the CDR3 is 14 residues. CDR3 in amino acids: CSASWLADTGELFF. The CDR3 bases are TGCAGTGCTAGTTGGCTAGCGGACACCGGGGAGCTGTTTTTT.

This clonotype appeared a few times. The V and J genes are TRBV27 and TRBJ1-1, with TRBD1 matching 8 bases. Germline V lookup: CDR1 MNHEY, CDR2 SMNVEV (reference sequence). This CDR3 contains 13 residues. J lost 4 bases, V lost 6 bases, and 4 bases had no gene match. The CDR3 DNA is TGTGCCAGCAGGGCCACAGGGGGCACTGAAGCTTTCTTT. Translated, it gives CASRATGGTEAFF.

The genes are TRBV7-9 and TRBJ2-2, with D unresolved. CDR3 length: 12 amino acids. Looked up from germline, CDR1 is SEHNR and CDR2 is FQNEAQ (reference sequence). V gave up 4 bases and J gave up 9 bases, with 9 bases separating them. DNA for the CDR3: TGTGCCAGCAGCTATGATTCCTGGGAGCTGTTTTTT. Protein sequence: CASSYDSWELFF.

This clonotype was seen a few times. The chain is built from TRBV4-1 and TRBJ2-7; perhaps TRBD1 as D (5 bases). Germline V gives CDR1 MGHRA, CDR2 YSYEKL. The CDR3 contains 15 residues. V lost 1 base and J 0 bases, leaving 10 bases between the germline ends. This CDR3 reads CASSQGGHSSYEQYF. CDR3 nucleotide sequence: TGCGCCAGCAGCCAAGGTGGACACAGCTCCTACGAGCAGTACTTC.

The CDR3 region is CASSLTRLAGSDTQYF. DNA for the CDR3: TGTGCCAGCAGCTTAACCCGACTAGCGGGTTCGGATACGCAGTATTTT. The rearrangement uses TRBV7-2 and TRBJ2-3; TRBD2 aligns across 10 bases. Germline assignment: CDR1 SGHTA and CDR2 FQGNSA. With V trimmed by 2 bases and J by 6 bases, 8 bases remained unmatched. The CDR3 has 16 residues.

The chain joins TRBV5-1 to TRBJ2-1, with 10 bases fitting TRBD1. The CDR3 is 17 amino acids. Germline CDR1 is SGHRS and CDR2 is YFSETQ. Germline trimming cut 0 bases from V and 4 bases from J; bases unmatched to any gene: 7. The CDR3 loop is CASSLGQGALFYNEQFF. CDR3 nucleotide sequence: TGCGCCAGCAGCTTGGGACAGGGGGCCCTTTTTTACAATGAGCAGTTCTTC.

The chain combines TRBV2 with TRBJ2-1, with a tentative D call TRBD2 (5 bases). Per the germline V gene, CDR1 is SNHLY and CDR2 is FYNNEI. The length of the CDR3 is 12 residues. V lost 8 bases and J 7 bases, leaving 12 bases between the germline ends. CDR3 region: CASGLRGNEQFF. The CDR3 coding sequence is TGTGCCAGCGGACTCCGAGGGAATGAGCAGTTCTTC.

This clonotype was detected many times. The chain has TRBV7-9 and TRBJ2-4, with a weak D call TRBD2 (7 bases). Germline assignment: CDR1 SEHNR and CDR2 FQNEAQ (reference sequence). V lost 3 bases to trimming and J lost 4 bases, with 19 bases between them. This CDR3 contains 17 residues. CDR3 sequence: CASSFAGAGAEKNIQYF. The CDR3 bases are TGTGCCAGCAGCTTCGCAGGGGCGGGGGCAGAGAAAAACATTCAGTACTTC.

This chain links TRBV2 with TRBJ1-1; maybe TRBD1 (5 bases). V lost 2 bases and J 1 base, leaving 11 bases between the germline ends. The CDR3 loop spans 15 amino acids. CDR1 SNHLY and CDR2 FYNNEI come from the germline V gene. The CDR3 loop reads CASSERGGQNTEAFF. The CDR3 DNA follows: TGTGCCAGCAGTGAAAGGGGCGGCCAGAACACTGAAGCTTTCTTT. Full variable domain (outside the CDR3, taken from reference TRBV2 and TRBJ1-1): EPEVTQTPSHQVTQMGQEVILRCVPISNHLYFYWYRQILGQKVEFLVSFYNNEISEKSEIFDDQFSVERPDGSNFTLKIRSTKLEDSAMYFCASSERGGQNTEAFFGQGTRLTVV.